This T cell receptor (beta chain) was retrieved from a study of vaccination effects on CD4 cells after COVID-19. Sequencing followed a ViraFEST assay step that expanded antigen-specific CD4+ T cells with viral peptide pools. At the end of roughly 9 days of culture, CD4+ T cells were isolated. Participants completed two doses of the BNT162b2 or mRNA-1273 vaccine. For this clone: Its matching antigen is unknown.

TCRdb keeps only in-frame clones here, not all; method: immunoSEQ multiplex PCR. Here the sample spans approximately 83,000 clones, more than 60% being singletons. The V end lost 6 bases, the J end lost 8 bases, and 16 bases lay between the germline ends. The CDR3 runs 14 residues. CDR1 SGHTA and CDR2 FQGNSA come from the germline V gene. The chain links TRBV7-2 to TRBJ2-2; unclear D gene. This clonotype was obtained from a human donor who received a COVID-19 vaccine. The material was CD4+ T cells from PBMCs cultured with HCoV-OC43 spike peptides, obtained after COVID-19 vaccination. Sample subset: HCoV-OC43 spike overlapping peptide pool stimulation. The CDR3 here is CASSLHAGGGELFF. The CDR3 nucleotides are TGTGCCAGCAGTCTTCACGCCGGTGGGGGGGAGCTGTTTTTT.